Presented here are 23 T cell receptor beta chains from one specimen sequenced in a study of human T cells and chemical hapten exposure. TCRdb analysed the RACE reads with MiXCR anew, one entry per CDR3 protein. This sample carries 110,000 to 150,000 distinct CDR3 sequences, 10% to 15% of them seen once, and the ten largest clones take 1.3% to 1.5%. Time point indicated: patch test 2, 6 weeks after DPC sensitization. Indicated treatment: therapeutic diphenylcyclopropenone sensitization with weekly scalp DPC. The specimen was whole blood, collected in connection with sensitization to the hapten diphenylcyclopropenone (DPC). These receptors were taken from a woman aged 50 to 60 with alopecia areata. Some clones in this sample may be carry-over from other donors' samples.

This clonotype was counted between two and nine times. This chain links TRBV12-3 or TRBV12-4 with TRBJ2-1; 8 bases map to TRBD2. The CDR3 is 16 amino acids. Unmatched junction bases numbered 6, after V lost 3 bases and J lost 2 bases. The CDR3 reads CASSLFPAGAYNEQFF. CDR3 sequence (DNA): TGTGCCAGCAGTTTGTTCCCAGCGGGAGCCTACAATGAGCAGTTCTTC.

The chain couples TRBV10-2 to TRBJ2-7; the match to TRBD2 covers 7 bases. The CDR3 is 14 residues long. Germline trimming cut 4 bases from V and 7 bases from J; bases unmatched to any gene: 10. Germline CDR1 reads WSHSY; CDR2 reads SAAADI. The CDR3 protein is CASSVRGRGGEQYF. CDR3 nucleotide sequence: TGCGCCAGCAGTGTGCGCGGTAGGGGAGGGGAGCAGTACTTC.

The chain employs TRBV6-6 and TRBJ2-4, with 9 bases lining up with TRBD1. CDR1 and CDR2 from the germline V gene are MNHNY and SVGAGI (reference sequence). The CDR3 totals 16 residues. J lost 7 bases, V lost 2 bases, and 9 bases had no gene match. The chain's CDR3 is CASSYSNRGLWNIQYF. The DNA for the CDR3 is TGTGCCAGCAGTTACAGTAACAGGGGGCTTTGGAACATTCAGTACTTC.

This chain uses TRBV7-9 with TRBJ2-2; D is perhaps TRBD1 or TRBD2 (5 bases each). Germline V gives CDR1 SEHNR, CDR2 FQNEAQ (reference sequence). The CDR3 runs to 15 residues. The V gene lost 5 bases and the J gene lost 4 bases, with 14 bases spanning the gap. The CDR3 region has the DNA TGTGCCAGCAGCCGGGGCCAGGCGAGCACCGGGGAGCTGTTTTTT. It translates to CASSRGQASTGELFF. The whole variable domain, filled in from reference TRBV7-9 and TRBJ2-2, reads DTGVSQNPRHKITKRGQNVTFRCDPISEHNRLYWYRQTLGQGPEFLTYFQNEAQLEKSRLLSDRFSAERPKGSFSTLEIQRTEQGDSAMYLCASSRGQASTGELFFGEGSRLTVL.

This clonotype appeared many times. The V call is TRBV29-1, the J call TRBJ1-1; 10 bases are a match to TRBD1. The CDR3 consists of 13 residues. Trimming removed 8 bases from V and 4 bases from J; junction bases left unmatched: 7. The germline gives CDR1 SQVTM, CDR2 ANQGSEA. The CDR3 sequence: CSPDRGMSTEAFF. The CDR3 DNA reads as TGCAGCCCGGACAGGGGGATGAGCACTGAAGCTTTCTTT.

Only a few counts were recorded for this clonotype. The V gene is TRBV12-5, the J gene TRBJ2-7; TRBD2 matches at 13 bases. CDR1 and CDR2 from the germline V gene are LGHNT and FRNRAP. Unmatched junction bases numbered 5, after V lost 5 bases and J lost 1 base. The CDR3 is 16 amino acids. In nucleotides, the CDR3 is TGTGCTAGTGGTCCCGGGACTAGCGGGAAGTCCTACGAGCAGTACTTC. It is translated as CASGPGTSGKSYEQYF. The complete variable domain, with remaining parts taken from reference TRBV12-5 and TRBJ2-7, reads DARVTQTPRHKVTEMGQEVTMRCQPILGHNTVFWYRQTMMQGLELLAYFRNRAPLDDSGMPKDRFSAEMPDATLATLKIQPSEPRDSAVYFCASGPGTSGKSYEQYFGPGTRLTVT.

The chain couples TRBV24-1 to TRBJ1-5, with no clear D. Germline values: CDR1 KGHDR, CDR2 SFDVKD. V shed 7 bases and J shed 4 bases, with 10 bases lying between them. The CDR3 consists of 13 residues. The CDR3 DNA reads TGTGCCACCAGCCCGGACGGAAATCAGCCCCAGCATTTT. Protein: CATSPDGNQPQHF.

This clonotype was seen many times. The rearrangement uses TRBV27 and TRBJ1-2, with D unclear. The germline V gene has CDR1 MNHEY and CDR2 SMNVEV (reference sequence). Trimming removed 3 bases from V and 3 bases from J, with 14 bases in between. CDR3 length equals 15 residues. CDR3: CASSFLMGTDYGYTF. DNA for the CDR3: TGTGCCAGCAGTTTCTTAATGGGAACGGACTATGGCTACACCTTC.

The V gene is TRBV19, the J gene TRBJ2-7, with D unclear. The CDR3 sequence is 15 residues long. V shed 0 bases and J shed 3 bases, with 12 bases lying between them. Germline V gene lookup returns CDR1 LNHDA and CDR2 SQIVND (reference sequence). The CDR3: CASSIDTQARYEQYF. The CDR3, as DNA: TGTGCCAGTAGTATAGATACACAAGCCCGCTACGAGCAGTACTTC.

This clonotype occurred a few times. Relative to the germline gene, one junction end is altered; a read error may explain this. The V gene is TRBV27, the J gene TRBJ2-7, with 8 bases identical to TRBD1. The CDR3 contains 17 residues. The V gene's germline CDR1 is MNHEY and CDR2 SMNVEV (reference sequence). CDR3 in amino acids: CASSLSRQGSQSYEQYF. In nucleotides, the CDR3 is TGTGCCAGCAGTCTATCTAGACAGGGGTCTCAATCCTACGAGCAGTACTTC.

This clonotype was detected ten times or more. The CDR3 reads CASSRTGSPEAFF. The DNA for the CDR3 is TGTGCCAGCTCAAGGACAGGGTCCCCTGAAGCTTTCTTT. This sequence joins TRBV18 and TRBJ1-1, with TRBD1 matching 8 bases. The J segment lost 6 bases and the V segment lost 5 bases, leaving 5 bases of the junction unmatched. This CDR3 region has 13 residues. In germline, CDR1 is KGHSH, CDR2 LQKENI.

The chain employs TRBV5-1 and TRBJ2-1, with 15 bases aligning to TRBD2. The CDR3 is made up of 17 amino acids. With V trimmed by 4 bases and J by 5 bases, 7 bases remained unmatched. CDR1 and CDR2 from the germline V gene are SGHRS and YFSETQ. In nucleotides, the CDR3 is TGCGCCAGCAGCCCGCAAGGACTAGCGGGAGGGAACAATGAGCAGTTCTTC. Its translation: CASSPQGLAGGNNEQFF.

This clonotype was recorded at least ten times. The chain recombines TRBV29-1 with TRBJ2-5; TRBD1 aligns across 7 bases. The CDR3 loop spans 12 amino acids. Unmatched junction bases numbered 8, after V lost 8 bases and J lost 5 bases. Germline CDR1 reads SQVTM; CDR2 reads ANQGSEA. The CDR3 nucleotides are TGCAGCCTGCAGGGGGTCGGGGAGACCCAGTACTTC. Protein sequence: CSLQGVGETQYF.

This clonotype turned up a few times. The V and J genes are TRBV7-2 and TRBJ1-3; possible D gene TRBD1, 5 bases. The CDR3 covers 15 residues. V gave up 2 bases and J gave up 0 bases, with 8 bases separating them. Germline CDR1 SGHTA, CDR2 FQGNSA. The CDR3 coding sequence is TGTGCCAGCAGCTTAAGACAGTTCTCTGGAAACACCATATATTTT. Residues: CASSLRQFSGNTIYF.

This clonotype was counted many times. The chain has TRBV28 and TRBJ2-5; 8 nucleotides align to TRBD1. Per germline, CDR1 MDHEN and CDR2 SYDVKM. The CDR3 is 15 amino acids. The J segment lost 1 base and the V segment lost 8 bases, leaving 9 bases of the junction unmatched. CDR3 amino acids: CASVRSGQVQETQYF. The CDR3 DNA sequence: TGTGCCAGCGTGAGGTCGGGACAGGTCCAAGAGACCCAGTACTTC.

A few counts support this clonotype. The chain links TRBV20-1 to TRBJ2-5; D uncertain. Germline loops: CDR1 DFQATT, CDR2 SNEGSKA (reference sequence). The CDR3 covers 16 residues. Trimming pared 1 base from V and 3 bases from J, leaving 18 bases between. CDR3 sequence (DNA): TGCAGTGCTAGAGCCGCCAGGACCCCTGGTAAAGAGACCCAGTACTTC. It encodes CSARAARTPGKETQYF.

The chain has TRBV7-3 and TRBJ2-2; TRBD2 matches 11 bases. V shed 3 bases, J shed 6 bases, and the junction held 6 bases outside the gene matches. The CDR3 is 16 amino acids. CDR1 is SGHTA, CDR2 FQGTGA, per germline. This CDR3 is CASSFAVAGGAGELFF. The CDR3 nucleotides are TGTGCCAGCAGCTTCGCGGTAGCGGGAGGGGCCGGGGAGCTGTTTTTT.

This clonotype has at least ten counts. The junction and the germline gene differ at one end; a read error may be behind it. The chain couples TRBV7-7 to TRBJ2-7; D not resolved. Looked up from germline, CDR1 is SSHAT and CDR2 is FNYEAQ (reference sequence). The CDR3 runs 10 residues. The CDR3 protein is CASSLGPSDF. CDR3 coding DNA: TGTGCTAGCAGCTTAGGCCCCTCAGACTTC.

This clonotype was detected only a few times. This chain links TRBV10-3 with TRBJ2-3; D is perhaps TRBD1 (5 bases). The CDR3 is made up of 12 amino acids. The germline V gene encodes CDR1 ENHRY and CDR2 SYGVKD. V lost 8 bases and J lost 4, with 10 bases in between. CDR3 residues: CAIGQGADTQYF. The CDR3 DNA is TGTGCCATCGGACAAGGGGCAGATACGCAGTATTTT.

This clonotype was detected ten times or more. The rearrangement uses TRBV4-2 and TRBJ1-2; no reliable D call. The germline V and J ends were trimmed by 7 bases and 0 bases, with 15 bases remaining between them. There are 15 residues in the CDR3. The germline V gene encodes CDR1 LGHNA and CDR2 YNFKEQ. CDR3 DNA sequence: TGTGCCAGCAACCCCTTTCCCACGGCTAACTATGGCTACACCTTC. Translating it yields CASNPFPTANYGYTF.

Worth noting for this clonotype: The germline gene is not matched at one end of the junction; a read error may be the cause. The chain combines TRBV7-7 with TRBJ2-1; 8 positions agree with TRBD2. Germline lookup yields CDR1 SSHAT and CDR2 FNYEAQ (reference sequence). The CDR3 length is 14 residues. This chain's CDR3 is CASSLAGRFNEQFF. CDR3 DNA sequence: TGTGCTAGCAGCTTAGCGGGACGCTTCAATGAGCAGTTCTTC.

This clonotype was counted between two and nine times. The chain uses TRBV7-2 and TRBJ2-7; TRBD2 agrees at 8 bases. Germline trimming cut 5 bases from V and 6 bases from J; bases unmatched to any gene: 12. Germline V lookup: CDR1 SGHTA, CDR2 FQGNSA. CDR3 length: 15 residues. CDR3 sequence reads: CASSPAAGGVSEQYF. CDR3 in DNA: TGTGCCAGCAGCCCCGCGGCGGGGGGAGTTAGCGAGCAGTACTTC.

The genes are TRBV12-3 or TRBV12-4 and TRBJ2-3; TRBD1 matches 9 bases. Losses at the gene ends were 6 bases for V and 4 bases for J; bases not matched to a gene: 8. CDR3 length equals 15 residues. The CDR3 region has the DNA TGTGCCAGCAGCCTACAGGGGGCAGTGGCAGATACGCAGTATTTT. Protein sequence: CASSLQGAVADTQYF.